The 24 T cell receptor beta chains given below trace back to one sample, sequenced in a study of radiotherapy plus CTLA-4 blockade in lung cancer. TCRdb keeps only in-frame clones here, not all; method: immunoSEQ multiplex PCR. The table records some 80,000 clones, more than 80% of them present only once. Specimen: peripheral blood, collected from a patient treated with radiotherapy plus ipilimumab. All receptors come from a human donor with non-small cell lung cancer who had stable disease on radiotherapy plus ipilimumab.

The chain couples TRBV7-3 to TRBJ1-1, with unresolved D. Germline V gene lookup returns CDR1 SGHTA and CDR2 FQGTGA. This CDR3 is 13 amino acids long. The ends were cut back, 5 bases at V and 1 base at J, with 8 bases in the middle. The CDR3, as DNA: TGTGCCAGCAGCCTACAGCAGAACACTGAAGCTTTCTTT. Protein sequence: CASSLQQNTEAFF.

DNA of the CDR3: TGTGCCAGCAGCCAAGAAGGGCAGGACCAAGAGACCCAGTACTTC. Protein product: CASSQEGQDQETQYF. The chain has TRBV4-2 and TRBJ2-5; D remains unclear. The CDR3 has 15 amino acids. Trimming pared 0 bases from V and 0 bases from J, leaving 8 bases between. Germline-derived CDR1 and CDR2 are LGHNA and YNFKEQ.

This clone has just one count. The genes are TRBV5-1 and TRBJ1-2, with 9 bases identical to TRBD1. Germline lookup yields CDR1 SGHRS and CDR2 YFSETQ. With V trimmed by 4 bases and J by 4 bases, 8 bases remained unmatched. The CDR3 is 15 amino acids. The CDR3 spells CASSHGTGKGYGYTF. The DNA of the CDR3 is TGCGCCAGCAGCCACGGGACAGGGAAGGGCTATGGCTACACCTTC.

A note on this clone: The sample holds other DNA sequences that translate to the same CDR3. The chain carries TRBV25-1 and TRBJ1-4; D unclear. The germline gives CDR1 MGHDK, CDR2 SYGVNS. The CDR3 is 11 residues long. Trimming took 9 bases from V and 6 from J, leaving 8 bases between them. The chain's CDR3 is CASGLDEKLFF. The CDR3 bases are TGTGCCAGTGGGTTAGATGAAAAACTGTTTTTT. The whole variable domain, remainder taken from reference TRBV25-1 and TRBJ1-4, is EADIYQTPRYLVIGTGKKITLECSQTMGHDKMYWYQQDPGMELHLIHYSYGVNSTEKGDLSSESTVSRIRTEHFPLTLESARPSHTSQYLCASGLDEKLFFGSGTQLSVL.

This clone appeared once. This chain connects TRBV20-1 to TRBJ1-1; D is possibly TRBD1 (5 bases). CDR3 size: 11 residues. The germline V gene encodes CDR1 DFQATT and CDR2 SNEGSKA (reference sequence). CDR3 coding DNA: TGCAGGGGATCCCAGGGTACTGAAGCTTTCTTT. Translation: CRGSQGTEAFF.

The rearrangement joins TRBV11-2 to TRBJ2-7; TRBD1 aligns across 8 bases. Germline CDR1 reads SGHAT; CDR2 reads FQNNGV. Trimming removed 0 bases from V and 0 bases from J; junction bases left unmatched: 4. CDR3 length: 16 residues. CDR3: CASSLEGQVTSYEQYF. The CDR3 bases are TGTGCCAGCAGCTTAGAGGGACAGGTGACCTCCTACGAGCAGTACTTC.

This clone was recorded only once. The chain is built from TRBV27 and TRBJ2-1; the D is unclear. The V gene's germline CDR1 is MNHEY and CDR2 SMNVEV (reference sequence). This CDR3 contains 15 residues. Trimming removed 6 bases from V and 8 bases from J, with 20 bases in between. In DNA, the CDR3 is TGTGCCAGCAGCCTAACCCGCCGGCAGGCGTATGAGCAGTTCTTC. Protein: CASSLTRRQAYEQFF.

The genes are TRBV11-3 and TRBJ2-7; 10 nucleotides line up with TRBD1. V lost 5 bases and J lost 3; bases outside the gene matches: 7. The germline V gene encodes CDR1 SGHNT and CDR2 YENEEA. The CDR3 runs to 15 residues. CDR3 protein: CASSRGGTGDYEQYF. DNA of the CDR3: TGTGCCAGCAGCCGGGGAGGGACAGGGGACTACGAGCAGTACTTC.

This chain joins TRBV5-6 and TRBJ2-7, with a tentative D call TRBD2 (5 bases). V shed 1 base and J shed 2 bases, with 13 bases lying between them. The germline CDR1 and CDR2 sequences are SGHDT and YYEEEE. The CDR3 contains 15 residues. The CDR3 bases are TGTGCCAGCAGCTTGAACGGGGTTCCCCCCTACGAGCAGTACTTC. This sequence encodes CASSLNGVPPYEQYF. Full variable domain (missing parts from reference TRBV5-6 and TRBJ2-7): DAGVTQSPTHLIKTRGQQVTLRCSPKSGHDTVSWYQQALGQGPQFIFQYYEEEERQRGNFPDRFSGHQFPNYSSELNVNALLLGDSALYLCASSLNGVPPYEQYFGPGTRLTVT.

The rearrangement links TRBV30 to TRBJ2-3; tentatively, D is TRBD2 (5 bases). Germline-derived CDR1 and CDR2 are GTSNPN and SVGIG (reference sequence). V was shortened by 1 base and J by 6 bases, with 11 bases between the two germline ends. This CDR3 region has 13 residues. The CDR3 coding sequence is TGTGCCTGGAGTGCGCGGGCGTGGGATACGCAGTATTTT. Its protein product is CAWSARAWDTQYF.

The V gene is TRBV7-8, the J gene TRBJ2-1; D uncertain. CDR3 length: 15 residues. Germline V gene lookup returns CDR1 SGHVS and CDR2 FQNEAQ. The germline V and J ends were trimmed by 1 base and 8 bases, with 15 bases remaining between them. The CDR3 spells CASSLELIRSDEQFF. The CDR3 nucleotides read TGTGCCAGCAGCTTAGAGTTGATCCGGAGCGATGAGCAGTTCTTC.

The chain carries TRBV6-1 and TRBJ2-2, with 8 nucleotides matching TRBD1. V shed 4 bases and J 3 bases; nucleotides not matched to a gene: 13. Germline values: CDR1 MNHNS, CDR2 SASEGT. This CDR3 has 18 amino acids. The CDR3 nucleotides are TGTGCCAGCAGTGGTGAGGTCGGCAGGGGGCTGGACACCGGGGAGCTGTTTTTT. It is translated as CASSGEVGRGLDTGELFF.

The rearrangement links TRBV7-6 to TRBJ2-2, with no clear D. Trimming removed 2 bases at V and 7 bases at J, with 5 bases between. Germline V gives CDR1 SGHVS, CDR2 FNYEAQ. This CDR3 contains 12 residues. CDR3 sequence: CASSLPGGELFF. As DNA, the CDR3 is TGTGCCAGCAGCTTACCTGGCGGGGAGCTGTTTTTT.

V is TRBV5-4 and J is TRBJ1-1, with a tentative D call TRBD1 (5 bases). The CDR3 extends over 14 amino acids. The V gene's germline CDR1 is SGHNT and CDR2 YYREEE (reference sequence). V dropped 1 base and J dropped 5 bases, with 12 bases sitting between them. The CDR3 DNA reads as TGTGCCAGCAGCTTGAAGGGGCCAGCGACTGAAGCTTTCTTT. Translating it yields CASSLKGPATEAFF.

V and J are TRBV20-1 and TRBJ1-2; TRBD1 is a possible D gene (6 bases). CDR1 and CDR2 from the germline V gene are DFQATT and SNEGSKA (reference sequence). The CDR3 consists of 11 residues. In DNA, the CDR3 is TGCGGTCACAGGGTGTCTCCTGGCTACACCTTC. Translating it yields CGHRVSPGYTF.

The chain couples TRBV5-1 to TRBJ2-7, with TRBD2 identical over 8 bases. The CDR3 totals 15 residues. CDR1 and CDR2 from the germline V gene are SGHRS and YFSETQ. J was trimmed by 6 bases and V by 4 bases; bases with no gene match: 12. This chain's CDR3 is CASSRTGGRGGEQYF. The CDR3 nucleotides are TGCGCCAGCAGCCGCACGGGAGGACGGGGGGGCGAGCAGTACTTC. The variable domain in full, completed from reference TRBV5-1 and TRBJ2-7, reads KAGVTQTPRYLIKTRGQQVTLSCSPISGHRSVSWYQQTPGQGLQFLFEYFSETQRNKGNFPGRFSGRQFSNSRSEMNVSTLELGDSALYLCASSRTGGRGGEQYFGPGTRLTVT.

J is TRBJ2-7 and V is TRBV6-5, with TRBD1 matching 8 bases. Germline-derived CDR1 and CDR2 are MNHEY and SVGAGI. The CDR3 extends over 13 amino acids. Losses at the gene ends were 5 bases for V and 2 bases for J; bases not matched to a gene: 2. CDR3 bases: TGTGCCAGCAGTGGACAGGGAACCTACGAGCAGTACTTC. Its protein product is CASSGQGTYEQYF.

The genes are TRBV19 and TRBJ1-1; D remains unclear. V was pared by 5 bases and J by 3 bases, with 10 bases between. CDR1 LNHDA and CDR2 SQIVND come from the germline V gene (reference sequence). This CDR3 spans 13 amino acids. The CDR3: CASSLRYYTEAFF. CDR3 DNA sequence: TGTGCCAGTAGTCTAAGGTACTACACTGAAGCTTTCTTT.

The V call is TRBV6-1, the J call TRBJ2-3; D not certain. This CDR3 is built from 13 residues. Trimming left V 6 bases short and J 4 bases short, with 11 bases between. Germline V gene data show CDR1 as MNHNS and CDR2 as SASEGT. The CDR3 spells CASSALKADTQYF. CDR3 nucleotides: TGTGCCAGCAGCGCGCTAAAGGCAGATACGCAGTATTTT.

This chain uses TRBV7-9 with TRBJ2-1; TRBD2 might be the D (5 bases). Germline CDR1 SEHNR, CDR2 FQNEAQ (reference sequence). The CDR3 length is 14 residues. V was shortened by 6 bases and J by 13 bases, with 22 bases between the two germline ends. DNA of the CDR3: TGTGCCAGCAGGAAGAAGGGTCCGGGAAGGTTTCAGTTCTTC. Translated, it gives CASRKKGPGRFQFF.

The chain has TRBV25-1 and TRBJ1-2, with a weak D call TRBD1 (5 bases). V was trimmed by 5 bases and J by 4 bases, leaving 14 bases between them. Germline V lookup: CDR1 MGHDK, CDR2 SYGVNS. The CDR3 has 14 amino acids. CDR3 residues: CASSPTGTLYGYTF. DNA for the CDR3: TGTGCCAGCAGTCCCACCGGGACCCTCTATGGCTACACCTTC.

V and J are TRBV28 and TRBJ2-5; the match to TRBD2 covers 7 bases. The CDR3 has 12 residues. The germline CDR1 and CDR2 sequences are MDHEN and SYDVKM. V shed 3 bases, J shed 7 bases, and the junction held 2 bases outside the gene matches. Here the CDR3 reads CASSFRGGTQYF. The CDR3 DNA follows: TGTGCCAGCAGTTTCCGCGGGGGGACCCAGTACTTC.

The rearrangement uses TRBV9 and TRBJ1-4; 12 bases are a match to TRBD1. With 3 bases clipped from V and 4 bases from J, the junction kept 10 bases outside the gene matches. This CDR3 is built from 18 residues. Germline V gene lookup returns CDR1 SGDLS and CDR2 YYNGEE. The CDR3 nucleotides read TGTGCCAGCAGCGAAGACCGGGACAGGGGGCGGTTTAATGAAAAACTGTTTTTT. It encodes CASSEDRDRGRFNEKLFF.

The CDR3 DNA is TGCAGTGCTCAGCACGTAGATGAGCAGTTCTTC. Protein product: CSAQHVDEQFF. The V and J genes are TRBV20-1 and TRBJ2-1; D unclear. The V gene lost 5 bases and the J gene lost 8 bases, with 10 bases spanning the gap. The germline V gene has CDR1 DFQATT and CDR2 SNEGSKA (reference sequence). This CDR3 spans 11 amino acids.